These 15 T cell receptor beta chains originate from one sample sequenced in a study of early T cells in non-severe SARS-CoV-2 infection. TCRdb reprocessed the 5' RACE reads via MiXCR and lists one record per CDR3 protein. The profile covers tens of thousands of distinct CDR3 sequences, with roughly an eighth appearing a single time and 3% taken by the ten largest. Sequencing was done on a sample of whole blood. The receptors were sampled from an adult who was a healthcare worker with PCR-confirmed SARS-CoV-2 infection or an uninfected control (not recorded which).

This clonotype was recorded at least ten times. This chain's CDR3 is CASSLAKGSLDGNIQYF. CDR3 coding DNA: TGTGCCAGCAGTTTAGCGAAGGGGTCCCTAGATGGAAACATTCAGTACTTC. This chain joins TRBV12-3 or TRBV12-4 and TRBJ2-4; maybe TRBD1 (5 bases). This CDR3 region has 17 residues. V shed 0 bases and J shed 6 bases, with 18 bases lying between them.

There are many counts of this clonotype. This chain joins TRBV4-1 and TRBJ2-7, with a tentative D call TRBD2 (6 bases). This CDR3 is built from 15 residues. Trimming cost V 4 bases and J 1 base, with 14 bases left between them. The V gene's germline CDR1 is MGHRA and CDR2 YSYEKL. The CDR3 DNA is TGCGCCAGCAGCCCCGGGAGAGGGGAATCCTACGAGCAGTACTTC. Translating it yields CASSPGRGESYEQYF.

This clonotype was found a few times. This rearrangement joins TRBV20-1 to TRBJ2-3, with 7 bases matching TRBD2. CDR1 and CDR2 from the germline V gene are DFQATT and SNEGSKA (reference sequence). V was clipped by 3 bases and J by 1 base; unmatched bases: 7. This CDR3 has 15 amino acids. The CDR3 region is CSASGRRGGTDTQYF. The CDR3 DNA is TGCAGTGCTAGCGGGAGGAGGGGCGGCACAGATACGCAGTATTTT.

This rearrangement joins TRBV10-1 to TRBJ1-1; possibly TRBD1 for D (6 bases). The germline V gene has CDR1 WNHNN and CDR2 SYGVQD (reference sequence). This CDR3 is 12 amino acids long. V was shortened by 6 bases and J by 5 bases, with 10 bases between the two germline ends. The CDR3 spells CASSRTGTEAFF. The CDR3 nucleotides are TGCGCCAGCAGCCGAACAGGGACTGAAGCTTTCTTT.

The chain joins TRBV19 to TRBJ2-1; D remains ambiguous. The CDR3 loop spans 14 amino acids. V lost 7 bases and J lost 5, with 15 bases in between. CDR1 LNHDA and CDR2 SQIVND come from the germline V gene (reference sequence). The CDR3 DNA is TGTGCCAGTAACGGAGTTCGGTTTAACAATGAGCAGTTCTTC. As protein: CASNGVRFNNEQFF.

Here the CDR3 DNA reads TGTGCCTGCACGACAGTTTATAGCAATCAGCCCCAGCATTTT. Amino acids: CACTTVYSNQPQHF. The chain uses TRBV30 and TRBJ1-5, with D perhaps TRBD1 (5 bases). This CDR3 has 14 residues. The germline gives CDR1 GTSNPN, CDR2 SVGIG (reference sequence). Trimming took off 6 bases at V and 0 bases at J, with 12 bases between the two ends. The full variable domain, its missing parts supplied by reference TRBV30 and TRBJ1-5, is SQTIHQWPATLVQPVGSPLSLECTVEGTSNPNLYWYRQAAGRGLQLLFYSVGIGQISSEVPQNLSASRPQDRQFILSSKKLLLSDSGFYLCACTTVYSNQPQHFGDGTRLSIL.

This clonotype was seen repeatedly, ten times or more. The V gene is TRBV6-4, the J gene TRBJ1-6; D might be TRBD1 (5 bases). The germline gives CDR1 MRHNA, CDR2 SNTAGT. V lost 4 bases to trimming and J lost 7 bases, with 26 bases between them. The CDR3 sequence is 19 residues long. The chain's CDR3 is CASSAPLVGGTLYNSPLHF. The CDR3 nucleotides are TGTGCCAGCAGTGCACCCCTGGTCGGGGGAACCCTATACAATTCACCCCTCCACTTT.

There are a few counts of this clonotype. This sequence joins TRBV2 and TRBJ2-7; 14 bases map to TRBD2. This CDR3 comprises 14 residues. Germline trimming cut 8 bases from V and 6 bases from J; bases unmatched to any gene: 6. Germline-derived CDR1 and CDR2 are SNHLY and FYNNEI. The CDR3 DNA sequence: TGTGCCAGCCTGGGACTAGCGGGAGTTACCGAGCAGTACTTC. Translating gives CASLGLAGVTEQYF.

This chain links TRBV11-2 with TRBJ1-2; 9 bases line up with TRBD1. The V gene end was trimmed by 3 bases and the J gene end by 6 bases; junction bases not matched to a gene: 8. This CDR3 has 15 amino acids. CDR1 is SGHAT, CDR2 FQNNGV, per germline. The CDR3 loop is CASSFVGTGRDGYTF. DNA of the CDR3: TGTGCCAGCAGCTTCGTCGGGACAGGGCGGGATGGCTACACCTTC.

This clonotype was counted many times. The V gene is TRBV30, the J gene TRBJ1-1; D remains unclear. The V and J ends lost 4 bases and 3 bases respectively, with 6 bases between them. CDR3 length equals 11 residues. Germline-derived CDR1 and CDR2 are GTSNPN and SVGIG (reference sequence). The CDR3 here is CAWNSYTEAFF. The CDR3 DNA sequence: TGTGCCTGGAATTCGTACACTGAAGCTTTCTTT.

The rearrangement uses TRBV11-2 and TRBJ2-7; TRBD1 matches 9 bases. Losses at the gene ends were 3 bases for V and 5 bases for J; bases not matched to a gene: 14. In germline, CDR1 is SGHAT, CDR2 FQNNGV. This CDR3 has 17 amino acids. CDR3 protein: CASSLFARDRVWHEQYF. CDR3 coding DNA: TGTGCCAGCAGCTTGTTCGCCCGGGACAGGGTTTGGCACGAGCAGTACTTC.

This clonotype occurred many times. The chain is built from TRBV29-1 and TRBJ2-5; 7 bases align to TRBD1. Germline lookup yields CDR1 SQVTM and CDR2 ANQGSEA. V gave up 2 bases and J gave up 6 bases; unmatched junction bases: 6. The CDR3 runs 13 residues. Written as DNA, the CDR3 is TGCAGCGTTGAATGGGACAGCGCGAAGACCCAGTACTTC. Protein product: CSVEWDSAKTQYF.

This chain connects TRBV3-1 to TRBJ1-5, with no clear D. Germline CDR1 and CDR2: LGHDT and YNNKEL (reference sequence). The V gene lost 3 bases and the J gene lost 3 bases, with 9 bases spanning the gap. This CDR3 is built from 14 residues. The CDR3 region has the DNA TGTGCCAGCAGCCACGAGGGAGACAATCAGCCCCAGCATTTT. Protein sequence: CASSHEGDNQPQHF.

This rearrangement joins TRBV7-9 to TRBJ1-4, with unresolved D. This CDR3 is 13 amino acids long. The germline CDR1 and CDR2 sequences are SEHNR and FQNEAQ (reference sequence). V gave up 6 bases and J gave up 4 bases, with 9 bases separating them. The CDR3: CASRSRSNEKLFF. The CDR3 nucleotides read TGTGCCAGCAGGTCCAGGAGTAATGAAAAACTGTTTTTT.

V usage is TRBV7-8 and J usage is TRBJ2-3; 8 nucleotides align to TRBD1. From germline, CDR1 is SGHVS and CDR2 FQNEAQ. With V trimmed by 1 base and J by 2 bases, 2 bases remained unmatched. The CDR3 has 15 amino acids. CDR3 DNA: TGTGCCAGCAGCTTAGGACAGGGGTACACAGATACGCAGTATTTT. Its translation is CASSLGQGYTDTQYF.